This paragraph covers one TCR beta chain sequence. No antigen is known for it. The treatment denotes: some 20 received Ad26.COV2.S at low or high dose, single or two shots; about 5 received placebo; per-sample allocation not given. Collection of samples fell on day 63 after the first vaccine or placebo injection. Only in-frame clones appear in the TCRdb table, and some are missing; sequencing was by immunoSEQ multiplex PCR. The sample lists approximately 340,000 clones, roughly 84% occurring once. The data are from a study of Ad26.COV2.S vaccination and SARS-CoV-2 variants. Background on the study: Ad26.COV2.S shots went into the muscle once or twice, 56 days apart. Study-wide results and limits: Across vaccine and placebo recipients, the breadth of non-spike TCRs was similar.

Trimming stripped 2 bases from V and 6 bases from J, with 10 bases between. The CDR3 covers 13 residues. The germline CDR1 and CDR2 sequences are KGHSH and LQKENI. The TCR comes from a person between 18 and 65 years old who received the Ad26.COV2.S COVID-19 vaccine or a placebo. The rearrangement links TRBV18 to TRBJ1-1; the D is unclear. Material: peripheral blood, obtained in a trial of Ad26.COV2.S vaccine versus placebo. CDR3 amino acids: CASSPEEYPEAFF. The CDR3 DNA follows: TGTGCCAGCTCACCAGAGGAGTACCCTGAAGCTTTCTTT.